Listed here are 25 T cell receptor beta chains from one sample, sequenced in a study of T-cell memory formation after mild COVID-19. MiXCR, run by TCRdb on the 5' RACE reads, gives a single entry per CDR3 protein. The sample shows 250,000 to 350,000 distinct CDR3 sequences, around 16% of them seen only once. The sequenced sample was PBMCs or a T cell subset sorted from them (not recorded which). The receptor source for this set is a man younger than 35 who had mild COVID-19 (a few samples of this study predate the infection). Cell type and time point are not known.

The rearrangement uses TRBV7-9 and TRBJ2-1; D not certain. Trimming removed 1 base at V and 9 bases at J, with 16 bases between. This CDR3 is built from 15 residues. Germline V CDR1 and CDR2: SEHNR, FQNEAQ (reference sequence). The CDR3 nucleotides read TGTGCCAGCAGCTTAGGGCAGGTCCTACCAGCTGAGCAGTTCTTC. Translation gives CASSLGQVLPAEQFF.

The CDR3 DNA reads TGTGCCAGCAGCTTCGCTGCCTCTGGAAACACCATATATTTT. It yields the protein CASSFAASGNTIYF. The chain recombines TRBV7-2 with TRBJ1-3; D gene unclear. CDR1 SGHTA and CDR2 FQGNSA come from the germline V gene. V was cut by 3 bases and J by 0 bases, with 6 bases left in between. The CDR3 is 14 residues long.

CDR3 protein: CASGGTGENGYGYTF. The CDR3 DNA is TGTGCTAGTGGTGGCACAGGGGAGAACGGCTATGGCTACACCTTC. This chain connects TRBV12-5 to TRBJ1-2; TRBD1 agrees at 7 bases. This CDR3 is 15 amino acids long. The germline CDR1 and CDR2 sequences are LGHNT and FRNRAP. V was pared by 5 bases and J by 4 bases, with 10 bases of the junction left unmatched.

This clonotype was seen a handful of times. The genes are TRBV5-6 and TRBJ2-1; 11 positions match TRBD2. Germline-derived CDR1 and CDR2 are SGHDT and YYEEEE. CDR3 length equals 14 residues. V trimming: 4 bases; J trimming: 8 bases; junction bases outside the gene matches: 5. The CDR3 loop is CASSVAGGLDEQFF. DNA of the CDR3: TGTGCCAGCAGCGTAGCGGGGGGGCTCGATGAGCAGTTCTTC.

This clonotype was recorded a few times. DNA for the CDR3: TGTGCCAGCAGCCGGGTAGGGGGGGCCTACAATGAGCAGTTCTTC. Translation gives CASSRVGGAYNEQFF. The chain carries TRBV3-1 and TRBJ2-1; D perhaps matches TRBD2 (7 bases). Between the trimmed V and J ends, which lost 4 bases and 2 bases, there was a span of 12 bases. CDR1 and CDR2 from the germline V gene are LGHDT and YNNKEL (reference sequence). The CDR3 runs 15 residues.

This chain connects TRBV7-8 to TRBJ2-7, with D perhaps TRBD1 (6 bases). V was pared by 5 bases and J by 2 bases, with 22 bases between. The CDR3 extends over 17 amino acids. Germline V CDR1 and CDR2: SGHVS, FQNEAQ. CDR3 protein: CASSPGHLWIPTYEQYF. CDR3 in DNA: TGTGCCAGCAGCCCGGGACACTTATGGATCCCCACCTACGAGCAGTACTTC.

CDR3 sequence: CASSQVGNKNIQYF. The CDR3 nucleotides read TGCGCCAGCAGCCAAGTAGGCAACAAAAACATTCAGTACTTC. V and J are TRBV4-1 and TRBJ2-4; D is undetermined. CDR1 is MGHRA, CDR2 YSYEKL, per germline. Trimming removed 1 base at V and 3 bases at J, with 7 bases between. There are 14 residues in the CDR3.

This clonotype was counted between two and nine times. The gene calls are TRBV28 and TRBJ2-1; TRBD1 agrees at 7 bases. CDR3 size: 14 residues. V trimming: 4 bases; J trimming: 9 bases; junction bases outside the gene matches: 9. The V gene's germline CDR1 is MDHEN and CDR2 SYDVKM. The CDR3 region has the DNA TGTGCCAGCAGTTACGACAGGGTCTTCGTTGAGCAGTTCTTC. Translation gives CASSYDRVFVEQFF. Full variable domain (outside the CDR3, taken from reference TRBV28 and TRBJ2-1): DVKVTQSSRYLVKRTGEKVFLECVQDMDHENMFWYRQDPGLGLRLIYFSYDVKMKEKGDIPEGYSVSREKKERFSLILESASTNQTSMYLCASSYDRVFVEQFFGPGTRLTVL.

In this sample, this clonotype turned up a few times. The V gene is TRBV7-9, the J gene TRBJ2-2, with D tentatively TRBD1 (6 bases). The CDR3 contains 16 residues. Between the trimmed V and J ends, which lost 5 bases and 2 bases, there was a span of 15 bases. CDR1 is SEHNR, CDR2 FQNEAQ, per germline (reference sequence). CDR3 sequence reads: CASSPKGTPNTGELFF. The CDR3 DNA follows: TGTGCCAGCAGCCCCAAGGGGACACCTAACACCGGGGAGCTGTTTTTT.

This clonotype was counted a few times. The CDR3 bases are TGTGCCAGCAGCTCTCATCTTGACAGGGCGGTCGCCTACGAGCAGTACGTC. Translation: CASSSHLDRAVAYEQYV. V and J are TRBV11-2 and TRBJ2-7, with TRBD1 identical over 7 bases. CDR1 and CDR2 from the germline V gene are SGHAT and FQNNGV. The CDR3 has 17 amino acids. V gave up 4 bases and J gave up 2 bases; unmatched junction bases: 14.

V gene TRBV3-1 combines with J gene TRBJ1-1; TRBD1 agrees at 7 bases. The CDR3 is 13 amino acids. CDR1 and CDR2 (germline): LGHDT, YNNKEL (reference sequence). Losses at the gene ends were 1 base for V and 8 bases for J; bases not matched to a gene: 4. The DNA for the CDR3 is TGTGCCAGCAGCCAAGGGACAGGCCTCGAAGCTTTCTTT. Translated, it gives CASSQGTGLEAFF.

This rearrangement joins TRBV11-3 to TRBJ2-3; D gene ambiguous. The CDR3 sequence is 16 residues long. Trimming took 5 bases from V and 2 from J, leaving 17 bases between them. Germline CDR1 and CDR2: SGHNT and YENEEA. CDR3 sequence (DNA): TGTGCCAGCAGCGCCGTAGACGGTCCTTTCACAGATACGCAGTATTTT. It specifies CASSAVDGPFTDTQYF.

This clonotype was observed a few times. The CDR3 is CASSQPTGSANTGELFF. The CDR3 region has the DNA TGTGCCAGCAGCCAACCGACAGGATCGGCGAACACCGGGGAGCTGTTTTTT. V usage is TRBV3-1 and J usage is TRBJ2-2, with a weak D call TRBD1 (6 bases). The CDR3 sequence is 17 residues long. CDR1 LGHDT and CDR2 YNNKEL come from the germline V gene (reference sequence). The germline V and J ends were trimmed by 2 bases and 0 bases, with 13 bases remaining between them.

The rearrangement links TRBV5-1 to TRBJ2-1, with D unresolved. V lost 5 bases and J lost 4, with 7 bases in between. Germline V CDR1 and CDR2: SGHRS, YFSETQ. CDR3 length: 12 amino acids. The CDR3 region is CASSSRYNEQFF. DNA for the CDR3: TGCGCCAGCAGTTCCAGGTACAATGAGCAGTTCTTC. The variable domain in full, with the rest retrieved from reference TRBV5-1 and TRBJ2-1, is KAGVTQTPRYLIKTRGQQVTLSCSPISGHRSVSWYQQTPGQGLQFLFEYFSETQRNKGNFPGRFSGRQFSNSRSEMNVSTLELGDSALYLCASSSRYNEQFFGPGTRLTVL.

This clonotype has just a few counts. J is TRBJ1-1 and V is TRBV12-3 or TRBV12-4; 8 bases are shared with TRBD1. The CDR3 is 14 amino acids. After removal of 6 bases from V and 2 bases from J, the junction contained 5 bases not matched to a gene. The DNA of the CDR3 is TGTGCCAGCAGGTCGACAGGGGCTAACACTGAAGCTTTCTTT. Its protein product is CASRSTGANTEAFF.

The gene calls are TRBV5-1 and TRBJ1-1; unclear D gene. Germline V gene data show CDR1 as SGHRS and CDR2 as YFSETQ. V lost 1 base to trimming and J lost 1 base, with 8 bases between them. CDR3 length: 14 amino acids. In DNA form, the CDR3 reads TGCGCCAGCAGCTTGAGGGAATCGAACACTGAAGCTTTCTTT. Protein sequence: CASSLRESNTEAFF.

This clonotype was detected a few times. In nucleotides, the CDR3 is TGTGCCAGCAGCCCTGGGACAGGAGGTTGGTACTATGGCTACACCTTC. This encodes CASSPGTGGWYYGYTF. The chain carries TRBV6-5 and TRBJ1-2; 8 bases are shared with TRBD1. V gave up 6 bases and J gave up 3 bases; unmatched junction bases: 12. The CDR3 is made up of 16 amino acids. Germline CDR1 is MNHEY and CDR2 is SVGAGI.

CDR3 DNA: TGTGCCAGCAGCTCCGGACAGGGAGGCACAGATACGCAGTATTTT. Its protein is CASSSGQGGTDTQYF. The V gene is TRBV7-9, the J gene TRBJ2-3, with 8 bases lining up with TRBD1. Germline CDR1 is SEHNR and CDR2 is FQNEAQ (reference sequence). This CDR3 has 15 amino acids. The V and J ends lost 4 bases and 1 base, in that order; junction bases with no gene match: 4.

This clonotype was found a few times. The chain joins TRBV2 to TRBJ1-2; D is ambiguous. The CDR3 has 14 residues. V lost 6 bases and J 4 bases, leaving 15 bases between the germline ends. CDR1 is SNHLY and CDR2 is FYNNEI in the germline V gene. The CDR3 bases are TGTGCCAGCAGCCTTCCGAGTGTAGCCTATGGCTACACCTTC. This codes for CASSLPSVAYGYTF. Full variable domain (outside the CDR3, taken from reference TRBV2 and TRBJ1-2): EPEVTQTPSHQVTQMGQEVILRCVPISNHLYFYWYRQILGQKVEFLVSFYNNEISEKSEIFDDQFSVERPDGSNFTLKIRSTKLEDSAMYFCASSLPSVAYGYTFGSGTRLTVV.

This clonotype showed up just a few times. The chain has TRBV7-2 and TRBJ2-5, with a weak D call TRBD2 (7 bases). Trimming took off 2 bases at V and 4 bases at J, with 14 bases between the two ends. CDR3 length: 15 amino acids. In germline, CDR1 is SGHTA, CDR2 FQGNSA. CDR3 sequence: CASSLWGGRAETQYF. The CDR3 DNA is TGTGCCAGCAGCTTATGGGGGGGCAGGGCAGAGACCCAGTACTTC.

The V and J genes are TRBV20-1 and TRBJ2-7; a possible D gene is TRBD1 (6 bases). V was pared by 0 bases and J by 0 bases, with 15 bases between. CDR1 is DFQATT and CDR2 is SNEGSKA in the germline V gene (reference sequence). The CDR3 is 16 residues long. The CDR3 coding sequence is TGCAGTGCTAGAGATCCTAGGGACACCTACTCCTACGAGCAGTACTTC. Amino acids: CSARDPRDTYSYEQYF.

This clonotype was seen more than once but under ten times. The chain's CDR3 is CASSLAWASRMNTEAFF. CDR3 coding DNA: TGTGCCAGCAGTTTAGCCTGGGCCAGCCGGATGAACACTGAAGCTTTCTTT. The rearrangement joins TRBV12-3 or TRBV12-4 to TRBJ1-1; no definite D call. CDR3 length: 17 residues. V lost 0 bases and J lost 0, with 14 bases in between.

The gene calls are TRBV5-1 and TRBJ1-5; perhaps TRBD1 as D (6 bases). Trimming pared 0 bases from V and 5 bases from J, leaving 12 bases between. From germline, CDR1 is SGHRS and CDR2 YFSETQ. CDR3 length: 15 residues. CDR3 in amino acids: CASSLDGRGDQPQHF. CDR3 nucleotide sequence: TGCGCCAGCAGCTTGGATGGCAGGGGAGATCAGCCCCAGCATTTT.

This clonotype has more than one count but fewer than ten. This chain links TRBV6-5 with TRBJ2-5, with D maybe TRBD2 (5 bases). The CDR3 is 13 amino acids. Germline assignment: CDR1 MNHEY and CDR2 SVGAGI. The V end lost 0 bases, the J end lost 9 bases, and 11 bases lay between the germline ends. CDR3 DNA: TGTGCCAGCAGTTACTCGAGGGAGAGGGCCCAGTACTTC. This translates into CASSYSRERAQYF.

The chain employs TRBV7-3 and TRBJ2-1; 10 positions match TRBD2. The CDR3 covers 16 residues. The germline V gene encodes CDR1 SGHTA and CDR2 FQGTGA. V shed 4 bases, J shed 7 bases, and the junction held 10 bases outside the gene matches. The CDR3 loop is CASSSPETSGVNEQFF. In DNA, the CDR3 is TGTGCCAGCAGCTCCCCCGAAACTAGCGGGGTGAATGAGCAGTTCTTC. Drawing the rest from reference TRBV7-3 and TRBJ2-1, the complete variable domain is GAGVSQTPSNKVTEKGKYVELRCDPISGHTALYWYRQSLGQGPEFLIYFQGTGAADDSGLPNDRFFAVRPEGSVSTLKIQRTERGDSAVYLCASSSPETSGVNEQFFGPGTRLTVL.